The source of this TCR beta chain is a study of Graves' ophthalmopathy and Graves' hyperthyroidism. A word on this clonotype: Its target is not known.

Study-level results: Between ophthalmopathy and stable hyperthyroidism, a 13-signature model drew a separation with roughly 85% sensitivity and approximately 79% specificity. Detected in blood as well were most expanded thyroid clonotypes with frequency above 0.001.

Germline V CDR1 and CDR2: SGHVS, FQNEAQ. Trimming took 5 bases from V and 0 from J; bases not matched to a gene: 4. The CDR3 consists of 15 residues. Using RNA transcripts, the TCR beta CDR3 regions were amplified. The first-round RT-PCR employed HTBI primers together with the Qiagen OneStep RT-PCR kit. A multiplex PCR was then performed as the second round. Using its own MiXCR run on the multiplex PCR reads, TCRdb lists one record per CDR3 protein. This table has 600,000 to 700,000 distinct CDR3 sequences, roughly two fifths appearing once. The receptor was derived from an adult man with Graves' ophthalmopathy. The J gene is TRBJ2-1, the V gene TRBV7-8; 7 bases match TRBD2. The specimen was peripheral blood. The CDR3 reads CASSRGDGSYNEQFF. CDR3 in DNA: TGTGCCAGCAGCCGGGGGGACGGCTCCTACAATGAGCAGTTCTTC.